The sequence of this TCR beta chain was determined in a study of CD8 T cells in Susac syndrome. Study-wide results and limits: It was acknowledged in the study that its TCR sequencing and HLA analysis involved a relatively small number of individuals.

This clonotype was observed once. Its antigen remains unknown. This CDR3 has 12 residues. Germline CDR1 and CDR2: LNHDA and SQIVND (reference sequence). V dropped 8 bases and J dropped 4; count of bases not matched to a gene: 5. TCR beta from blood CD8+ and CD4+ T cells was sequenced. TEMRA cells were FACS-enriched, and CD8+ and CD4+ T cells were isolated negatively. Random hexamers were used to reverse transcribe the RNA input (roughly 0.5 to 1 ug). An immunoSEQ multiplex PCR generated amplified TCR beta CDR3 products spanning 54 Vbeta and 13 Jbeta. TCRdb used MiXCR to reprocess the immunoSEQ multiplex PCR reads, holding one entry per CDR3 protein. The sample yields approximately 65,000 distinct CDR3 sequences, around nine tenths seen once.

The sample taken for sequencing was CD8+ T cells from PBMCs. This sequence joins TRBV19 and TRBJ2-7; 7 bases fit TRBD2. The TCR was taken from a human donor in good health. In DNA form, the CDR3 reads TGTGCCAGTCGCCCGGGGGGTTACGAGCAGTACTTC. Protein: CASRPGGYEQYF.